The rows below give T cell receptor beta chains drawn from one sample of a study of T cells in Graves' hyperthyroidism and ophthalmopathy. TCRdb redid the calling of the multiplex PCR reads with MiXCR, one entry per CDR3 protein. The sample has approximately 410,000 distinct CDR3 sequences, approximately 14% seen once. The sample taken for sequencing was blood. These receptors were taken from a man aged 18-30 years with Graves' ophthalmopathy. CDR3s include the opening cysteine and the closing phenylalanine or tryptophan. The D gene is left open where the match is weak. The listing skips clone size in some rows; elsewhere it reads once, few, many or a size class.

v_gene	abundance	d_gene	j_gene	CDR3nt	CDR3aa
TRBV7-9	many	NA	TRBJ2-1	TGTGCCAGCAGCTTAGCCCACAGGGCCCATGAGCAGTTCTTC	CASSLAHRAHEQFF
TRBV5-5	few	NA	TRBJ2-7	TGTGCCAGCAGCTTGAGAGAGTCTAGGGAGCAGTACTTC	CASSLRESREQYF
TRBV12-3/TRBV12-4	many	NA	TRBJ1-1	TGTGCCAGCAGTTTATCCACCACTCGGGGTGAAGCTTTCTTT	CASSLSTTRGEAFF
TRBV2	many	NA	TRBJ2-7	TGTGCCAGCATGGGGGGCAACTCCTACGAGCAGTACTTC	CASMGGNSYEQYF
TRBV9	NA	NA	TRBJ2-3	TGTGCCAGCAGCGTAGATTCGACGGCAGATACGCAGTATTTT	CASSVDSTADTQYF
TRBV11-2	many	TRBD2	TRBJ2-1	TGTGCCAGCAGCTTTCTTAGCGGGAGGGCCGATGAGCAGTTCTTC	CASSFLSGRADEQFF
TRBV10-3	NA	TRBD2	TRBJ2-1	TGTGCCATCAGTGAGGCTAGCGGGTCCTACAATGAGCAGTTCTTC	CAISEASGSYNEQFF
TRBV6-1	many	NA	TRBJ2-6	TGTGCCAGCAGTGAAGCAGTGAGAGGAAGCTCTGGGGCCAACGTCCTGACTTTC	CASSEAVRGSSGANVLTF
TRBV12-3/TRBV12-4	many	NA	TRBJ2-7	TGTGCCAGCAGTTTTTCCGGGGTCGGCTACGAGCAGTACTTC	CASSFSGVGYEQYF
TRBV27	many	TRBD1	TRBJ1-5	TGTGCCAGCAGTTTAAACAGGGGAGGACAGCCCCAGCATTTT	CASSLNRGGQPQHF
TRBV4-1	once	NA	TRBJ2-2	TGCGCCAGCAGCCACCCCCCCGGGGGAAACACCGGGGAGCTGTTTTTT	CASSHPPGGNTGELFF
TRBV7-9	many	TRBD2	TRBJ2-5	TGTGCCAGCAGCTTACCGACGGAGGTAGCGGGACTGGAGACCCAGTACTTC	CASSLPTEVAGLETQYF
TRBV11-3	NA	NA	TRBJ2-5	TGCGCCAGCAGCCAGGACCTTGTTTGGCACTTC	CASSQDLVWHF
TRBV5-1	many	NA	TRBJ2-3	TGCGCCAGCAGCTTCCAAGGACCCTATCTTGATGCAGATACGCAGTATTTT	CASSFQGPYLDADTQYF
TRBV7-3	NA	NA	TRBJ2-3	TGTGCCAGCAGCCGTCCGGAAGGAGGCACAGATACGCAGTATTTT	CASSRPEGGTDTQYF
TRBV7-8	many	NA	TRBJ2-5	TGTGCCAGCAGCTTAGGGCTGCGGGACAGAGAAGAGACCCAGTACTTC	CASSLGLRDREETQYF
TRBV30	NA	TRBD1	TRBJ2-5	TGTGCCTGGGGTGTGGGACAGGGGTTGGAGACCCAGTACTTC	CAWGVGQGLETQYF
TRBV5-1	many	NA	TRBJ2-7	TGCGCCAGCAGCTTCGGACTACCCAACAACGAGCAGTACTTC	CASSFGLPNNEQYF
TRBV7-6	NA	TRBD2	TRBJ2-2	TGTGCCAGCAGCTTAGAGCGGGAAACCGGGGAGCTGTTTTTT	CASSLERETGELFF
TRBV20-1	many	TRBD1	TRBJ1-6	TGCAGTGCTAGAGGCCGGGACAGCTATAATTCACCCCTCCACTTT	CSARGRDSYNSPLHF
TRBV11-1	many	NA	TRBJ2-3	TGTGCCAGCAGCATGTCCGCTTACAGCACAGATACGCAGTATTTT	CASSMSAYSTDTQYF
TRBV3-1	few	TRBD2	TRBJ2-7	TGTGCCAGCAGCCCGGGACTAGCGGGGGGTTATTACGAGCAGTACTTC	CASSPGLAGGYYEQYF
TRBV9	many	TRBD2	TRBJ2-7	TGTGCCAGCAGCGTAGACCCTAGCGGGGGCTACGAGCAGTACTTC	CASSVDPSGGYEQYF
TRBV14	few	NA	TRBJ2-5	TGTGCCAGCAGCAATAACGGGGTAGCGATGAAGACCCAGTACTTC	CASSNNGVAMKTQYF
TRBV12-3/TRBV12-4	NA	TRBD2	TRBJ2-7	TGTGCCAGCAGTTCCCCGGGACTAGCGGGATTGTACGAGCAGTACTTC	CASSSPGLAGLYEQYF
TRBV20-1	many	TRBD2	TRBJ2-1	TGCAGTGCTGCGGGACTAGCGGACTACAATGAGCAGTTCTTC	CSAAGLADYNEQFF
TRBV6-5	few	NA	TRBJ2-2	TGTGCCAGCAGTTACGGGGGGGCCCTCATCCGGGAGCTGTTTTTT	CASSYGGALIRELFF
TRBV5-1	few	NA	TRBJ2-7	TGCGCCAGCAGCTTGGGCACACGCTCCTACGAGCAGTACTTC	CASSLGTRSYEQYF
TRBV5-1	many	NA	TRBJ2-7	TGCGCCAGCAGCTTGGACGGAACCTACGAGCAGTACTTC	CASSLDGTYEQYF
TRBV7-8	many	NA	TRBJ2-1	TGTGCCAGCAGCTTAGGAAGCATTCTTAGCTCCTGCAATGAGCAGTTCTTC	CASSLGSILSSCNEQFF
TRBV7-2	many	NA	TRBJ1-1	TGTGCCAGCAGCTCTAGGGATTCTGAAGCTTTCTTT	CASSSRDSEAFF
TRBV6-9	NA	NA	TRBJ2-7	TGTGCCAGCAGTTACAGGTCTGCCCAGGAGCAGTACTTC	CASSYRSAQEQYF
TRBV12-3/TRBV12-4	few	NA	TRBJ2-2	TGTGCCGGGGGGACTTTGAACACCGGGGAGCTGTTTTTT	CAGGTLNTGELFF
TRBV18	few	TRBD2	TRBJ2-3	TGTGCCAGCTCACCACCTACTAGCGGATCGGGAGATACGCAGTATTTT	CASSPPTSGSGDTQYF
TRBV14	few	TRBD1	TRBJ1-1	TGTGCCAGCAGCCACGGACAGGGGCGCACTGAAGCTTTCTTT	CASSHGQGRTEAFF
TRBV2	many	TRBD2	TRBJ2-2	TGTGCCAGCATGTACGCTAGCGGGGACACCGGGGAGCTGTTTTTT	CASMYASGDTGELFF
TRBV2	many	NA	TRBJ2-1	TGTGCCAGCAGCGTCACCAATGAGCAGTTCTTC	CASSVTNEQFF
TRBV7-8	many	TRBD1	TRBJ2-2	TGTGCCAGCAGCTTATCGGACAGGGGCCGACGAAGGGACACCGGGGAGCTGTTTTTT	CASSLSDRGRRRDTGELFF
TRBV9	few	TRBD1	TRBJ2-7	TGTGCCAGCAGCGTAGGTGGACAGGGCCCCTACGAGCAGTACTTC	CASSVGGQGPYEQYF
TRBV3-1	few	NA	TRBJ2-7	TGTGCCAGCAGCCAAGGGTACAGCGGAAACTACGAGCAGTACTTC	CASSQGYSGNYEQYF
TRBV24-1	few	NA	TRBJ2-6	TGTGCCACCAGTGACAGGGTGAACTCTGGGGCCAACGTCCTGACTTTC	CATSDRVNSGANVLTF
TRBV30	few	NA	TRBJ1-1	TGTGCCTGGGACGGATGGTTGAACACTGAAGCTTTCTTT	CAWDGWLNTEAFF
TRBV18	many	NA	TRBJ1-3	TGTGCCAGCTCACTGGCGGCATCTGGAAACACCATATATTTT	CASSLAASGNTIYF
TRBV5-5	many	NA	TRBJ2-1	TGTGCCAGCCAGACCTGGGGCAATGAGCAGTTCTTC	CASQTWGNEQFF
TRBV12-3/TRBV12-4	many	TRBD2	TRBJ2-2	TGTGCCAGCAGTGCTATTAGCGGGGCCGGGGAGCTGTTTTTT	CASSAISGAGELFF
TRBV4-2	few	NA	TRBJ2-3	TGTGCCAGCAGCCAAGAACAGGGTTCCCCAGATACGCAGTATTTT	CASSQEQGSPDTQYF
TRBV2	many	TRBD2	TRBJ2-3	TGTGCCAGCAGTGAAGAGTCGGCGGGGGGCTACACAGATACGCAGTATTTT	CASSEESAGGYTDTQYF
TRBV10-3	NA	TRBD1	TRBJ1-6	TGTGCCGCGGCGGACAGGGGAAATTCACCCCTCCACTTT	CAAADRGNSPLHF
TRBV4-2	few	NA	TRBJ2-5	TGTGCCAGCAGCCAAGAGGGGACGCGCGACCAAGAGACCCAGTACTTC	CASSQEGTRDQETQYF
TRBV6-4	many	NA	TRBJ2-3	TGTGCCAGCAGTGTGAAAACTAAATTAGCGAGCAGGAGCACAGATACGCAGTATTTT	CASSVKTKLASRSTDTQYF
TRBV3-1	many	NA	TRBJ2-5	TGTGCCAGCAGCCAAGATTATAGAGGAGAGACCCAGTACTTC	CASSQDYRGETQYF
TRBV9	many	TRBD2	TRBJ2-1	TGTGCCAGCAGCCCTCGACTAGCGGGAGGCCCCCAATATGAGCAGTTCTTC	CASSPRLAGGPQYEQFF
TRBV6-5	few	NA	TRBJ1-6	TGTGCCAGCAGTTACCTCTCCGGGGTTCGATCACCCCTCCACTTT	CASSYLSGVRSPLHF